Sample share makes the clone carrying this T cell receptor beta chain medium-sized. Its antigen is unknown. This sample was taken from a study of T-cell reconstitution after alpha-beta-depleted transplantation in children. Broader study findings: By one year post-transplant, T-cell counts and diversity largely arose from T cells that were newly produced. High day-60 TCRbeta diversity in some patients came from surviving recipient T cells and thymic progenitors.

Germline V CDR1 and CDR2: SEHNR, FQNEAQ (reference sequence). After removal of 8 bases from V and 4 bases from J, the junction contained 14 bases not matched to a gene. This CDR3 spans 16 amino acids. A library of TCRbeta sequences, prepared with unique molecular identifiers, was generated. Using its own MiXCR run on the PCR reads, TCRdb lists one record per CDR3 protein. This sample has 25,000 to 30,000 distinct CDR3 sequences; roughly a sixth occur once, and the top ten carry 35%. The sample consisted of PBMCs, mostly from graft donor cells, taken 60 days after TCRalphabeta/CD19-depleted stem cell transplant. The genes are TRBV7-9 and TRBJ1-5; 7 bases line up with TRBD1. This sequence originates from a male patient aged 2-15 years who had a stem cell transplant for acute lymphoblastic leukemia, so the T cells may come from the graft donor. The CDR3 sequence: CASQGKGALGNQPQHF. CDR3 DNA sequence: TGTGCCAGCCAGGGGAAGGGGGCCCTTGGGAATCAGCCCCAGCATTTT.